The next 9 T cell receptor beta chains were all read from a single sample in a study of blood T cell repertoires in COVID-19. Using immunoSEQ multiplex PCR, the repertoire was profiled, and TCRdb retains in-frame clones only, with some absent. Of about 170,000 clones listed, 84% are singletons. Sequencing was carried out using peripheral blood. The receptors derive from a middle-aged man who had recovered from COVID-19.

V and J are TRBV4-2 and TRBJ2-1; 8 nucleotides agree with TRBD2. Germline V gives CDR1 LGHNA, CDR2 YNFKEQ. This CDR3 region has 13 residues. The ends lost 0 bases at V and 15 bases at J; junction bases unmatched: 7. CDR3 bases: TGTGCCAGCAGCCAAGAATCCGGGACTAGTCCGTTCTTC. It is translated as CASSQESGTSPFF.

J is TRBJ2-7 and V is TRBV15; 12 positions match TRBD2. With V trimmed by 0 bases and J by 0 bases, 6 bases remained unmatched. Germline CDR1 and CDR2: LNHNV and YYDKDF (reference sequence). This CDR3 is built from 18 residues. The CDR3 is CATSRDRTSGKTSYEQYF. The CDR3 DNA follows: TGTGCCACCAGCAGAGATAGGACTAGCGGGAAAACCTCCTACGAGCAGTACTTC.

CDR3 nucleotide sequence: TGTGCCAGCACCCCCTCTTTCGGGGGGTACCAAGAGACCCAGTACTTC. This encodes CASTPSFGGYQETQYF. The chain combines TRBV7-9 with TRBJ2-5, with 7 bases identical to TRBD2. Trimming at V came to 7 bases and at J to 0 bases, leaving 11 bases not matched to a gene. CDR3 length: 16 amino acids. CDR1 is SEHNR and CDR2 is FQNEAQ in the germline V gene (reference sequence).

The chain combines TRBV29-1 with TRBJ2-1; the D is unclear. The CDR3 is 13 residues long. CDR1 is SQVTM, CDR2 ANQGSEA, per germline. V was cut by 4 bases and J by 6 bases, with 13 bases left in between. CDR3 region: CSVAHVSTNEQFF. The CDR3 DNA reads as TGCAGCGTTGCGCACGTTAGTACCAATGAGCAGTTCTTC.

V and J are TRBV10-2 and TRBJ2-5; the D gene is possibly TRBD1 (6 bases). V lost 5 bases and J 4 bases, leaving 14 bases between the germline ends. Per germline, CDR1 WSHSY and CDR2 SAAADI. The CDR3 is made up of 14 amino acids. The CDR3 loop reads CASSRGRGSETQYF. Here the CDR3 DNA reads TGCGCCAGCAGTCGCGGCAGGGGATCAGAGACCCAGTACTTC.

CDR3 sequence reads: CASSPSDNDEGSPLHF. The DNA of the CDR3 is TGTGCCAGCAGTCCGTCCGATAATGATGAGGGTTCACCCCTCCACTTT. This chain uses TRBV6-2 or TRBV6-3 with TRBJ1-6; unclear D gene. The V and J ends lost 5 bases and 9 bases respectively, with 20 bases between them. The germline CDR1 and CDR2 sequences are MNHEY and SVGEGT. The length of the CDR3 is 16 residues.

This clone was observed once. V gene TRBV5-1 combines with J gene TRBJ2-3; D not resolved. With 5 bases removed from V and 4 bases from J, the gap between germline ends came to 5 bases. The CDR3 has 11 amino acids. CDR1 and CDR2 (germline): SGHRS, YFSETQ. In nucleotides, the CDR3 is TGCGCCAGCAGTTCCTCAGATACGCAGTATTTT. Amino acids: CASSSSDTQYF.

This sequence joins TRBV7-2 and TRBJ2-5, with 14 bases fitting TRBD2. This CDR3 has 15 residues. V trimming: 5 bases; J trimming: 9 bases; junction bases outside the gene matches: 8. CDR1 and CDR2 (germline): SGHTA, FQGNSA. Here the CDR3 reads CASSTGTSGGLAQYF. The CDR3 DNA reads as TGTGCCAGCAGCACAGGGACTAGCGGGGGTTTGGCCCAGTACTTC.

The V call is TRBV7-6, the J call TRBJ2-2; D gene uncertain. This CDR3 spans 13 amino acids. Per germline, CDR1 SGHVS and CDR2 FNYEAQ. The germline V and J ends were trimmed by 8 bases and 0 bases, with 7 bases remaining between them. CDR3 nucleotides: TGTGCCAGCGGGCGATCGAACACCGGGGAGCTGTTTTTT. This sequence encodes CASGRSNTGELFF. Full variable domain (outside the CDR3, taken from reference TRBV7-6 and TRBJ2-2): GAGVSQSPRYKVTKRGQDVALRCDPISGHVSLYWYRQALGQGPEFLTYFNYEAQQDKSGLPNDRFSAERPEGSISTLTIQRTEQRDSAMYRCASGRSNTGELFFGEGSRLTVL.